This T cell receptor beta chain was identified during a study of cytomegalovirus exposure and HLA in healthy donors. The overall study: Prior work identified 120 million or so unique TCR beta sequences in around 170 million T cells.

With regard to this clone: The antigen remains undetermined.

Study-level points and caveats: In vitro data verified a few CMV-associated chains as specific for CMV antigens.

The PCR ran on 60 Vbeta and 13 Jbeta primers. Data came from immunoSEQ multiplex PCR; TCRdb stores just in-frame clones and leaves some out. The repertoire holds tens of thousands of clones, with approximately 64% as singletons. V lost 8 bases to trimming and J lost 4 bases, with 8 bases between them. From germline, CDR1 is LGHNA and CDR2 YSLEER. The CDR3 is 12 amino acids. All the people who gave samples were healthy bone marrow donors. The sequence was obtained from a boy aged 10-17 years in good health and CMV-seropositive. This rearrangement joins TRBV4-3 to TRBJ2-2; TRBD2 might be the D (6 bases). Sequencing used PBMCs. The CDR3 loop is CASLGGTGELFF. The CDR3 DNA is TGCGCCAGCTTGGGGGGCACCGGGGAGCTGTTTTTT.